A selection of T cell receptor beta chains follows, all from one sample in a study of CD8 T cells in ankylosing spondylitis. TCRdb re-called the 5' RACE reads through MiXCR, storing one row per CDR3 protein. The data hold some 30,000 distinct CDR3 sequences, with 11% to 15% observed a single time. The material sequenced was blood. These receptors were taken from a male donor with ankylosing spondylitis or in good health (not recorded which). Each CDR3 is given with its conserved first and last residue. A D gene is named only where the DNA matches it firmly. Size values are once, few and many counts, or a class for expanded clones, and some rows have none.

J: TRBJ2-5; size: .; D: TRBD2; V: TRBV5-1; DNA: TGCGCCAGCAGCCCGGGACTAGCCAAAGAGACCCAGTACTTC; CDR3: CASSPGLAKETQYF
J: TRBJ2-3; size: .; D: .; V: TRBV6-5; DNA: TGTGCCAGCAGTCGCAAATTCACAGATACGCAGTATTTT; CDR3: CASSRKFTDTQYF
J: TRBJ2-1; size: .; D: .; V: TRBV28; DNA: TGTGCCAGCAGTTTCTTCGGGAGCTCCTACAATGAGCAGTTCTTC; CDR3: CASSFFGSSYNEQFF
J: TRBJ2-3; size: few; D: .; V: TRBV20-1; DNA: TGCAGTGCAGCCGGGCGGGATCGAAGAGATACGCAGTATTTT; CDR3: CSAAGRDRRDTQYF
J: TRBJ1-4; size: .; D: TRBD1; V: TRBV4-3; DNA: TGCGCCAGCAGCCAAGGACAGGGCCCTGGCGAAAAACTGTTTTTT; CDR3: CASSQGQGPGEKLFF
J: TRBJ2-1; size: few; D: .; V: TRBV3-1; DNA: TGTGCCAGCAGCCAAGACGCCCATGAGCAGTTCTTC; CDR3: CASSQDAHEQFF
J: TRBJ2-3; size: .; D: .; V: TRBV11-3; DNA: TGTGCCAGCAGCTCCCCGAGCAGCTCAGATACGCAGTATTTT; CDR3: CASSSPSSSDTQYF
J: TRBJ2-6; size: medium-sized; D: .; V: TRBV5-5; DNA: TGTGCCAGCAGCTTGGACAGGGCTAGCTCTGGGGCCAACGTCCTGACTTTC; CDR3: CASSLDRASSGANVLTF
J: TRBJ2-2; size: many; D: .; V: TRBV5-1; DNA: TGCGCCAGCAGCTTGAAACAGATCCCCGGGGAGCTGTTTTTT; CDR3: CASSLKQIPGELFF
J: TRBJ1-4; size: .; D: .; V: TRBV10-3; DNA: TGTGCCATCAGTAACTCAGGGACGGTGAATGAAAAACTGTTTTTT; CDR3: CAISNSGTVNEKLFF
J: TRBJ2-1; size: few; D: TRBD2; V: TRBV11-3; DNA: TGTGCCAGCAGCCGACGAAGAGCGGGGCGGTACAATGAGCAGTTCTTC; CDR3: CASSRRRAGRYNEQFF
J: TRBJ2-3; size: few; D: TRBD2; V: TRBV29-1; DNA: TGCAGCCAGGGCGGGGGTCCAGATACGCAGTATTTT; CDR3: CSQGGGPDTQYF
J: TRBJ2-2; size: few; D: .; V: TRBV20-1; DNA: TGCAGTGCTAGCGACAGCGGGGAGCTGTTTTTT; CDR3: CSASDSGELFF
J: TRBJ1-4; size: .; D: TRBD1; V: TRBV15; DNA: TGTGCCACCAGCAGGGGACAGGGAAGAGAAAAACTGTTTTTT; CDR3: CATSRGQGREKLFF
J: TRBJ1-5; size: .; D: .; V: TRBV7-2; DNA: TGTGCCAGCAGCCCCGACAGGAATAGCAATCAGCCCCAGCATTTT; CDR3: CASSPDRNSNQPQHF
J: TRBJ2-2; size: .; D: TRBD1; V: TRBV5-1; DNA: TGCGCCAGCAGCTCCTTGACAGGGCCGGACACCGGGGAGCTGTTTTTT; CDR3: CASSSLTGPDTGELFF
J: TRBJ1-2; size: few; D: .; V: TRBV7-2; DNA: TGTGCCAGCAGCTTAGTAGGGGCTAACTATGGCTACACCTTC; CDR3: CASSLVGANYGYTF
J: TRBJ1-1; size: many; D: .; V: TRBV29-1; DNA: TGCAGCCTAACGGTGAACACTGAAGCTTTCTTT; CDR3: CSLTVNTEAFF
J: TRBJ2-1; size: .; D: .; V: TRBV7-3; DNA: TGTGCCAGCAGCCACACCGACAATGAGCAGTTCTTC; CDR3: CASSHTDNEQFF
J: TRBJ2-1; size: .; D: .; V: TRBV5-6; DNA: TGTGCCAGCAGCTTGCTGATACTAGAGCTCAATGAGCAGTTCTTC; CDR3: CASSLLILELNEQFF
J: TRBJ2-2; size: .; D: .; V: TRBV12-3/TRBV12-4; DNA: TGTGCCAGCACTCCGACAGGCAGATACACCGGGGAGCTGTTTTTT; CDR3: CASTPTGRYTGELFF
J: TRBJ2-1; size: .; D: .; V: TRBV4-3; DNA: TGCGCCAGCAGCCAAGGAACTAGTGCTGGTGAGCAGTTCTTC; CDR3: CASSQGTSAGEQFF
J: TRBJ1-1; size: few; D: .; V: TRBV28; DNA: TGTGCCAGCAGTTTACCTCGGGGAGGGCCGAACACTGAAGCTTTCTTT; CDR3: CASSLPRGGPNTEAFF
J: TRBJ1-1; size: few; D: TRBD1; V: TRBV27; DNA: TGTGCCAGCAGGCCGGGACAGAGGAACACTGAAGCTTTCTTT; CDR3: CASRPGQRNTEAFF
J: TRBJ2-3; size: .; D: .; V: TRBV5-1; DNA: TGCGCCAGCAGCTTGTTAAGCGCAGATACGCAGTATTTT; CDR3: CASSLLSADTQYF
J: TRBJ2-3; size: .; D: .; V: TRBV28; DNA: TGTGCCATTATAAATCCTGACACAGATACGCAGTATTTT; CDR3: CAIINPDTDTQYF
J: TRBJ2-3; size: few; D: .; V: TRBV3-1; DNA: TGTGCCAGCAGCCAAGCGACCACAGATACGCAGTATTTT; CDR3: CASSQATTDTQYF
J: TRBJ2-1; size: .; D: TRBD2; V: TRBV4-1; DNA: TGCGCCAGCACCCAAGGATACGGGGGGGCTCGCGAGCAGTTCTTC; CDR3: CASTQGYGGAREQFF
J: TRBJ2-1; size: .; D: .; V: TRBV7-2; DNA: TGTGCCAGCGGGGACACATACAATGAGCAGTTCTTC; CDR3: CASGDTYNEQFF
J: TRBJ1-1; size: .; D: .; V: TRBV20-1; DNA: TGCAGTGCTAGTCCGGGGGCCGGAGCTTTCTTT; CDR3: CSASPGAGAFF
J: TRBJ2-2; size: .; D: .; V: TRBV12-3/TRBV12-4; DNA: TGTGCCAGCAGTTTCCTGGGGCCGAACACCGGGGAGCTGTTTTTT; CDR3: CASSFLGPNTGELFF
J: TRBJ1-6; size: few; D: TRBD1; V: TRBV12-3/TRBV12-4; DNA: TGTGCCAGCAGTTCCCAGGGGGCGGGTTCACCCCTCCACTTT; CDR3: CASSSQGAGSPLHF
J: TRBJ1-2; size: .; D: TRBD1; V: TRBV29-1; DNA: TGCAGCGTTGGCAGGGGGCTGGGCTATGGCTACACCTTC; CDR3: CSVGRGLGYGYTF
J: TRBJ1-1; size: few; D: .; V: TRBV12-3/TRBV12-4; DNA: TGTGCCAGCAGTTTTCGGGGGAAGGTTGAAGCTTTCTTT; CDR3: CASSFRGKVEAFF
J: TRBJ2-5; size: .; D: .; V: TRBV29-1; DNA: TGCAGCGCCGACCCTAAGGGGGAGACCCAGTACTTC; CDR3: CSADPKGETQYF
J: TRBJ2-3; size: few; D: .; V: TRBV2; DNA: TGTGCCAGCAGGATGGGCAGAATCGAAGCGCAGTATTTT; CDR3: CASRMGRIEAQYF
J: TRBJ2-1; size: few; D: TRBD2; V: TRBV7-9; DNA: TGTGCCAGCAGCCAAGGACTAGCGGGATTCGATGAGCAGTTCTTC; CDR3: CASSQGLAGFDEQFF
J: TRBJ2-5; size: .; D: .; V: TRBV20-1; DNA: TGCAGTGCTATCCAGGAGTCGGAGACCCAGTACTTC; CDR3: CSAIQESETQYF
J: TRBJ2-1; size: .; D: .; V: TRBV5-1; DNA: TGCGCCAGCAGCTTGGGTACTAGACTATACAATAAGCAGTTCTTC; CDR3: CASSLGTRLYNKQFF
J: TRBJ2-3; size: few; D: TRBD2; V: TRBV19; DNA: TGTGCCAGTAGGGAGCGGGACAGCACAGATACGCAGTATTTT; CDR3: CASRERDSTDTQYF